The next 20 T cell receptor beta chains were all read from a single sample in a study of Ad26.COV2.S vaccination and SARS-CoV-2 variants. Sequencing was performed with immunoSEQ multiplex PCR; in TCRdb, only in-frame clones are kept and a portion is missing. The repertoire holds 300,000 to 400,000 clones, 92% seen once, with under 4% in the top ten. The sequences come from peripheral blood, collected after recovery from COVID-19. These receptor sequences come from a human donor who had recovered from COVID-19.

J is TRBJ2-3 and V is TRBV5-6; weak D call: TRBD2 (6 bases). This CDR3 has 14 amino acids. Trimming shortened V by 2 bases and J by 4 bases, and 11 bases separated the two germline ends. Germline lookup yields CDR1 SGHDT and CDR2 YYEEEE. The CDR3 DNA follows: TGTGCCAGCAGCTTTTGGACGGGGGCAGATACGCAGTATTTT. This sequence encodes CASSFWTGADTQYF.

This chain connects TRBV12-3 or TRBV12-4 to TRBJ1-2; D not certain. V dropped 3 bases and J dropped 7 bases, with 12 bases sitting between them. The CDR3 loop spans 13 amino acids. CDR3 sequence reads: CASSFGRRGGYTF. DNA of the CDR3: TGTGCCAGCAGTTTCGGCAGACGAGGTGGCTACACCTTC.

This clone was found once. The chain carries TRBV6-5 and TRBJ2-2; D is undetermined. V lost 2 bases and J lost 8, with 9 bases in between. Germline CDR1 and CDR2: MNHEY and SVGAGI. This CDR3 is 13 amino acids long. The CDR3 DNA follows: TGTGCCAGCAGTTACAAAGTTTCTGGGGAGCTGTTTTTT. Protein: CASSYKVSGELFF.

The chain is built from TRBV12-5 and TRBJ2-5; D not resolved. V lost 0 bases and J 5 bases, leaving 4 bases between the germline ends. CDR3 length equals 12 residues. Germline V gene data show CDR1 as LGHNT and CDR2 as FRNRAP. Written as DNA, the CDR3 is TGTGCTAGTGGTTTGGTAGGGGAGACCCAGTACTTC. Protein sequence: CASGLVGETQYF.

In its sample, this clone was seen a few times. This chain joins TRBV6-5 and TRBJ1-5; possibly TRBD1 for D (6 bases). This CDR3 is 16 amino acids long. The V gene's germline CDR1 is MNHEY and CDR2 SVGAGI. V was clipped by 4 bases and J by 7 bases, with 20 bases between them. For the CDR3, the DNA is TGTGCCAGCAGTTCCACCCGGCGGGGGGCTCGGCAGCCCCAGCATTTT. Translating it yields CASSSTRRGARQPQHF.

The rearrangement uses TRBV19 and TRBJ1-1; no clear D. This CDR3 is 14 amino acids long. The germline CDR1 and CDR2 sequences are LNHDA and SQIVND (reference sequence). Trimming took off 7 bases at V and 5 bases at J, with 17 bases between the two ends. In DNA, the CDR3 is TGTGCCAGTAAGCAAACGCTGCCCCCAACTGAAGCTTTCTTT. This codes for CASKQTLPPTEAFF. Variable domain in full (rest from reference TRBV19 and TRBJ1-1): DGGITQSPKYLFRKEGQNVTLSCEQNLNHDAMYWYRQDPGQGLRLIYYSQIVNDFQKGDIAEGYSVSREKKESFPLTVTSAQKNPTAFYLCASKQTLPPTEAFFGQGTRLTVV.

The V gene is TRBV7-8, the J gene TRBJ1-3; 8 positions agree with TRBD1. There are 19 residues in the CDR3. Germline V lookup: CDR1 SGHVS, CDR2 FQNEAQ. The trim removed 4 bases at V and 4 bases at J, leaving 18 bases unmatched. CDR3 DNA sequence: TGTGCCAGCAGCTCTAGGCGGGACAGGACGCGGTTCGGAGGAAACACCATATATTTT. Translated: CASSSRRDRTRFGGNTIYF.

The J gene is TRBJ2-1, the V gene TRBV11-2, with no clear D. Deletions cut 0 bases from V and 7 bases from J, with 1 base between. Germline CDR1 is SGHAT and CDR2 is FQNNGV. This CDR3 spans 11 amino acids. This CDR3 reads CASSLDNEQFF. The CDR3, as DNA: TGTGCCAGCAGCTTAGATAATGAGCAGTTCTTC.

This chain links TRBV5-6 with TRBJ2-1; 12 nucleotides line up with TRBD2. Germline-derived CDR1 and CDR2 are SGHDT and YYEEEE. With V trimmed by 4 bases and J by 5 bases, 4 bases remained unmatched. The CDR3 contains 15 residues. This CDR3 reads CASSLGLAGHNEQFF. In nucleotides, the CDR3 is TGTGCCAGCAGCCTCGGACTAGCGGGGCACAATGAGCAGTTCTTC.

The chain recombines TRBV12-5 with TRBJ1-4; 8 nucleotides agree with TRBD1. Germline V gene sequence: CDR1 LGHNT, CDR2 FRNRAP. The V segment lost 1 base and the J segment 6 bases; nucleotides outside the gene matches: 4. This CDR3 has 15 amino acids. CDR3 nucleotide sequence: TGTGCTAGTGGTTTGGGGCAGGGGGCGGATGAAAAACTGTTTTTT. Protein: CASGLGQGADEKLFF. Using reference TRBV12-5 and TRBJ1-4 for the parts outside the CDR3, the full variable domain is DARVTQTPRHKVTEMGQEVTMRCQPILGHNTVFWYRQTMMQGLELLAYFRNRAPLDDSGMPKDRFSAEMPDATLATLKIQPSEPRDSAVYFCASGLGQGADEKLFFGSGTQLSVL.

V and J are TRBV4-1 and TRBJ1-5, with 7 bases that match TRBD1. From germline, CDR1 is MGHRA and CDR2 YSYEKL. V gave up 5 bases and J gave up 6 bases; unmatched junction bases: 10. The length of the CDR3 is 15 residues. CDR3 sequence reads: CASSAVGGAGQPQHF. The CDR3 bases are TGCGCCAGCAGCGCAGTAGGGGGCGCGGGTCAGCCCCAGCATTTT.

V gene TRBV12-5 combines with J gene TRBJ2-7, with D tentatively TRBD1 (5 bases). The germline V gene has CDR1 LGHNT and CDR2 FRNRAP. The V and J ends lost 1 base and 5 bases respectively, with 15 bases between them. The CDR3 is made up of 15 amino acids. The CDR3 loop is CASGLAGSGIHEQYF. CDR3 bases: TGTGCTAGTGGTTTGGCCGGGTCAGGGATCCACGAGCAGTACTTC.

The chain joins TRBV27 to TRBJ1-1; TRBD1 agrees at 8 bases. The CDR3 covers 13 residues. CDR1 is MNHEY and CDR2 is SMNVEV in the germline V gene (reference sequence). J lost 10 bases, V lost 4 bases, and 8 bases had no gene match. DNA for the CDR3: TGTGCCAGCAGTTATACAGGGGGGGCGGGAGCTTTCTTT. The encoded protein is CASSYTGGAGAFF.

This sequence joins TRBV19 and TRBJ2-3, with 9 bases that match TRBD1. The germline V gene encodes CDR1 LNHDA and CDR2 SQIVND (reference sequence). V was pared by 7 bases and J by 3 bases, with 5 bases of the junction left unmatched. The CDR3 length is 14 residues. The CDR3 bases are TGTGCCAGTACAACCGGGACAGGGACAGATACGCAGTATTTT. Translated, it gives CASTTGTGTDTQYF.

V usage is TRBV20-1 and J usage is TRBJ2-3; D remains ambiguous. Per germline, CDR1 DFQATT and CDR2 SNEGSKA (reference sequence). The CDR3 consists of 11 residues. V lost 5 bases, J lost 3 bases, and 6 bases lay in between. This CDR3 is CSAFRTDTQYF. The CDR3 DNA reads TGCAGTGCTTTCCGTACAGATACGCAGTATTTT.

The table lists this clone with a count of one. This chain links TRBV27 with TRBJ2-1, with 10 nucleotides matching TRBD1. Germline CDR1 and CDR2: MNHEY and SMNVEV (reference sequence). The CDR3 runs 16 residues. V trimming: 4 bases; J trimming: 9 bases; junction bases outside the gene matches: 12. The CDR3 bases are TGTGCCAGCAGTTCTCTCGGGACAGGGGTAACCCTTGAGCAGTTCTTC. This codes for CASSSLGTGVTLEQFF.

The chain joins TRBV27 to TRBJ1-2, with D tentatively TRBD1 (5 bases). The CDR3 consists of 16 residues. The V end was cut by 5 bases, the J end by 5 bases, with 21 bases between. From germline, CDR1 is MNHEY and CDR2 SMNVEV (reference sequence). The CDR3, as DNA: TGTGCCAGCAGTCCAAGGCCAGGGATGTTGAGTTATGGCTACACCTTC. Residues: CASSPRPGMLSYGYTF.

As regards this clone: Different DNA sequences within this sample yield the same CDR3. The chain is built from TRBV19 and TRBJ2-3; D remains ambiguous. The CDR3 runs to 11 residues. V was cut by 3 bases and J by 6 bases, with 4 bases left in between. Germline assignment: CDR1 LNHDA and CDR2 SQIVND (reference sequence). CDR3 coding DNA: TGTGCCAGTAGTATCTCTGATACGCAGTATTTT. Protein sequence: CASSISDTQYF. Full variable domain (outside the CDR3, taken from reference TRBV19 and TRBJ2-3): DGGITQSPKYLFRKEGQNVTLSCEQNLNHDAMYWYRQDPGQGLRLIYYSQIVNDFQKGDIAEGYSVSREKKESFPLTVTSAQKNPTAFYLCASSISDTQYFGPGTRLTVL.

This sequence joins TRBV9 and TRBJ2-1; D is undetermined. Trimming shortened V by 3 bases and J by 10 bases, and 11 bases separated the two germline ends. The germline gives CDR1 SGDLS, CDR2 YYNGEE. The CDR3 is made up of 12 amino acids. CDR3 in amino acids: CASSDTRQEQFF. DNA of the CDR3: TGTGCCAGCAGCGACACCCGGCAGGAGCAGTTCTTC. The complete variable domain, with remaining parts taken from reference TRBV9 and TRBJ2-1, reads DSGVTQTPKHLITATGQRVTLRCSPRSGDLSVYWYQQSLDQGLQFLIQYYNGEERAKGNILERFSAQQFPDLHSELNLSSLELGDSALYFCASSDTRQEQFFGPGTRLTVL.

This chain connects TRBV27 to TRBJ1-3; weak D call: TRBD1 (6 bases). Germline CDR1 is MNHEY and CDR2 is SMNVEV (reference sequence). V lost 6 bases to trimming and J lost 0 bases, with 21 bases between them. This CDR3 is 18 amino acids long. CDR3 protein: CASSSSEGVPTSGNTIYF. The CDR3 nucleotides are TGTGCCAGCAGCTCGTCGGAGGGGGTACCGACCTCTGGAAACACCATATATTTT.